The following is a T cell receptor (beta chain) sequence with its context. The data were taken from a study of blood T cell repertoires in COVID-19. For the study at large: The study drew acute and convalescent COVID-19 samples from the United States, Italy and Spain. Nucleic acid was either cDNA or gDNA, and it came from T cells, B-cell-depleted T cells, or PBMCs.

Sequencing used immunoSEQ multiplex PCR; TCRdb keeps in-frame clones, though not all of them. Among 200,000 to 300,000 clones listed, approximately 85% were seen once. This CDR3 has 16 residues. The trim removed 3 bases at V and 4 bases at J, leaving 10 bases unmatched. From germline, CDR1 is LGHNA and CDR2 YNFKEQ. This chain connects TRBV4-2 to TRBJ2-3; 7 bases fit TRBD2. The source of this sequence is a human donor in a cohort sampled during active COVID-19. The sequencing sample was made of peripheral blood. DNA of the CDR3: TGTGCCAGCAGCCACACACGACTAGCTCCCGCAGATACGCAGTATTTT. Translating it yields CASSHTRLAPADTQYF.